This TCR beta chain emerged from a study of T cell responses to AZD1222 COVID-19 vaccine. Note on this clone: Its antigen is unknown.

Germline V lookup: CDR1 DFQATT, CDR2 SNEGSKA (reference sequence). This CDR3 is 13 amino acids long. Trimming removed 3 bases at V and 5 bases at J, with 14 bases between. Study-wide points: Possibly, clonal diversity was underestimated; donors were largely white British and included more females.

Sequencing used immunoSEQ multiplex PCR; TCRdb keeps in-frame clones, though not all of them. Among approximately 140,000 clones listed, 90% to 95% were seen once. The chain links TRBV20-1 to TRBJ2-7; D might be TRBD2 (6 bases). This TCR derives from an adult in good health. The input for sequencing was peripheral blood, taken on day 0 of AZD1222 vaccination. The CDR3: CSASFVGRNEQYF. The CDR3 DNA follows: TGCAGTGCTAGTTTTGTGGGGAGGAACGAGCAGTACTTC.